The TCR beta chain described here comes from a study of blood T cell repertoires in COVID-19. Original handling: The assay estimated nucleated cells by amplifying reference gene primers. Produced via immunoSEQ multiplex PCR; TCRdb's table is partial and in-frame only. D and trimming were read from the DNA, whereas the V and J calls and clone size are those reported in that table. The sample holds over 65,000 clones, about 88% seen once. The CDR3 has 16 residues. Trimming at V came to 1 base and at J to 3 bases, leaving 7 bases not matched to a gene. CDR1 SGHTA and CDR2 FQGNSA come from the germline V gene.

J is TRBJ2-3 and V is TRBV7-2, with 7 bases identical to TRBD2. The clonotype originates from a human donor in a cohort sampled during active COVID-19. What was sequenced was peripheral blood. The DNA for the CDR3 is TGTGCCAGCAGCTTAGGCGGGAGAGGATTTACAGATACGCAGTATTTT. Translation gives CASSLGGRGFTDTQYF. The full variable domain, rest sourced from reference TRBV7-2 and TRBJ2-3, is GAGVSQSPSNKVTEKGKDVELRCDPISGHTALYWYRQSLGQGLEFLIYFQGNSAPDKSGLPSDRFSAERTGGSVSTLTIQRTQQEDSAVYLCASSLGGRGFTDTQYFGPGTRLTVL.